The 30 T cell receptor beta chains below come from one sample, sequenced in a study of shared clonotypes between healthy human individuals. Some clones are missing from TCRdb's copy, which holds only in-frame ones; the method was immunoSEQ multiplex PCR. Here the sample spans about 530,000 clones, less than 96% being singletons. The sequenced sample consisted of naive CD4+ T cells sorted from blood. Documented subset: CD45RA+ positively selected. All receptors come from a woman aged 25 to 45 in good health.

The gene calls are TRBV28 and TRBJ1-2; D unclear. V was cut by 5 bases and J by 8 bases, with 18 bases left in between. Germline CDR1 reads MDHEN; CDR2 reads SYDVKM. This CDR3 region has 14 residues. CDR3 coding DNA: TGTGCCAGCAGTCTAACCCGGAGACTATTGGGCTACACCTTC. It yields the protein CASSLTRRLLGYTF.

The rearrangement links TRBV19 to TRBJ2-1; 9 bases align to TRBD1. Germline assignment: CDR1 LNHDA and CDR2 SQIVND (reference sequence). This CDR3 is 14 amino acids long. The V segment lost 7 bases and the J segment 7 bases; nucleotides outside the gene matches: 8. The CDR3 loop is CASNPGQGGNEQFF. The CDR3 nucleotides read TGTGCCAGTAATCCGGGACAGGGCGGGAATGAGCAGTTCTTC.

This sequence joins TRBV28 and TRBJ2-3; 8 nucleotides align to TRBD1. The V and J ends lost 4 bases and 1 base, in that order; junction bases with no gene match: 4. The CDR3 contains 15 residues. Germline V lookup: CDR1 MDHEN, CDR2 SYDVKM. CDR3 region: CASSSGQAGTDTQYF. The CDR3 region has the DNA TGTGCCAGCAGTTCGGGACAGGCGGGCACAGATACGCAGTATTTT.

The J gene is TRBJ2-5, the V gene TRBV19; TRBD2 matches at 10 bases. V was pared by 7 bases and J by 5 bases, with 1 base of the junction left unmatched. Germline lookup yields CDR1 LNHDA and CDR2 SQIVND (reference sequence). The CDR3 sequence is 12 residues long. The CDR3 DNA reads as TGTGCCAGTAATAGCGGGGGGGAGACCCAGTACTTC. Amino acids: CASNSGGETQYF. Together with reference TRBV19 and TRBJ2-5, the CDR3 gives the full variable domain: DGGITQSPKYLFRKEGQNVTLSCEQNLNHDAMYWYRQDPGQGLRLIYYSQIVNDFQKGDIAEGYSVSREKKESFPLTVTSAQKNPTAFYLCASNSGGETQYFGPGTRLLVL.

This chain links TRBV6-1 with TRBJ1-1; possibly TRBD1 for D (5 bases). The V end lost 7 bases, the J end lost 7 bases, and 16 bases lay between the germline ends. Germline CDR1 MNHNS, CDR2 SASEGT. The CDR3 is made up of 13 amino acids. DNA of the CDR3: TGTGCCAGCACTCTCCGGGACCGAAGTGAAGCTTTCTTT. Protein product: CASTLRDRSEAFF.

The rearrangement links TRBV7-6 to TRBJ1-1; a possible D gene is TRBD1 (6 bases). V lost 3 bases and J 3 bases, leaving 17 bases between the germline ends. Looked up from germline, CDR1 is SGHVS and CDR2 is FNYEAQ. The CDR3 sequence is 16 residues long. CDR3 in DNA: TGTGCCAGCAGCTTCCGGGGGAGAGGGGGGCACACTGAAGCTTTCTTT. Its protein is CASSFRGRGGHTEAFF.

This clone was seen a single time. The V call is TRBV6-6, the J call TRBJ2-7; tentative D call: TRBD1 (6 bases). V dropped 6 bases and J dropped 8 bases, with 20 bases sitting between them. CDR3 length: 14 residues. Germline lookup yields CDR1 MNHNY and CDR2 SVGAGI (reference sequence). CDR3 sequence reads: CASSYNPLGQKQYF. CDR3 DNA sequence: TGTGCCAGCAGCTACAACCCTCTTGGACAGAAGCAGTACTTC.

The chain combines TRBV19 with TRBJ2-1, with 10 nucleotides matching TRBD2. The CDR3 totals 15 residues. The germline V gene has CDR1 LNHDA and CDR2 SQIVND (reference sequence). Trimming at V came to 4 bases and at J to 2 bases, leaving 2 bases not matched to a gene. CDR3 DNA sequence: TGTGCCAGTAGTACACTAGCGGGACCCTACAATGAGCAGTTCTTC. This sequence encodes CASSTLAGPYNEQFF.

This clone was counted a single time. The CDR3 loop is CASSDGQGTYEQYF. For the CDR3, the DNA is TGTGCCAGCAGCGACGGACAGGGTACCTACGAGCAGTACTTC. This chain links TRBV4-2 with TRBJ2-7; TRBD1 matches at 8 bases. The V segment lost 5 bases and the J segment 2 bases; nucleotides outside the gene matches: 5. This CDR3 region has 14 residues. Germline CDR1 is LGHNA and CDR2 is YNFKEQ.

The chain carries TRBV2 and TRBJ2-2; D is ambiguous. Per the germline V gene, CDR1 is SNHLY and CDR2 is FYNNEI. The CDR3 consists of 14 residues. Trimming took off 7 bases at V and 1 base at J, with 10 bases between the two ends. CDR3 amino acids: CASKLDKNTGELFF. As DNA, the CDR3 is TGTGCCAGCAAGCTAGACAAGAACACCGGGGAGCTGTTTTTT.

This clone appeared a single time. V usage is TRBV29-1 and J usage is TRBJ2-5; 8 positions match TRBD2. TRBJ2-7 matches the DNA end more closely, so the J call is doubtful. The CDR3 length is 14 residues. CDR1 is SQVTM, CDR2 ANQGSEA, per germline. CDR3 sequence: CSANRAGVDYEQYF. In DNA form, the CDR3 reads TGCAGCGCAAACCGAGCGGGAGTGGACTACGAGCAGTACTTC.

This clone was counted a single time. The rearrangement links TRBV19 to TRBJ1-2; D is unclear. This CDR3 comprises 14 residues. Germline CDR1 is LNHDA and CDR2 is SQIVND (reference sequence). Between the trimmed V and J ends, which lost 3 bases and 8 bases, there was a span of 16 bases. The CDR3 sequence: CASSIQAALVGYTF. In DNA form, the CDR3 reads TGTGCCAGTAGTATTCAGGCGGCATTAGTCGGCTACACCTTC.

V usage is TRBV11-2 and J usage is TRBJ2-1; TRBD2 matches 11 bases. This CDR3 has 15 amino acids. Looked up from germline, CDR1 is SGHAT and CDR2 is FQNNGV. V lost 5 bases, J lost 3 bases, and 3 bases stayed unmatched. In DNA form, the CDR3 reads TGTGCCAGCAGCATAGCGGGAGGGCACTACAATGAGCAGTTCTTC. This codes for CASSIAGGHYNEQFF.

The CDR3 protein is CASSQDNNEQFF. In nucleotides, the CDR3 is TGTGCCAGCAGCCAAGACAACAATGAGCAGTTCTTC. The rearrangement joins TRBV4-2 to TRBJ2-1; no clear D gene. CDR1 and CDR2 (germline): LGHNA, YNFKEQ. This CDR3 comprises 12 residues. The V gene lost 0 bases and the J gene lost 5 bases, with 2 bases spanning the gap.

The CDR3 DNA follows: TGTGCCTGGAGCAGAACGGTAGGGCATCAGCCCCAGCATTTT. Its protein is CAWSRTVGHQPQHF. The chain combines TRBV30 with TRBJ1-5; D remains unclear. The germline V gene encodes CDR1 GTSNPN and CDR2 SVGIG (reference sequence). Trimming removed 3 bases from V and 5 bases from J, with 14 bases in between. The CDR3 consists of 14 residues.

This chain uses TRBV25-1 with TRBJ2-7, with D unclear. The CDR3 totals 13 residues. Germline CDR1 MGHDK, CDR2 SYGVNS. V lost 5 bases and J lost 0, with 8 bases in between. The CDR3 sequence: CASSKSSSYEQYF. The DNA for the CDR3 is TGTGCCAGCAGTAAATCAAGCTCCTACGAGCAGTACTTC.

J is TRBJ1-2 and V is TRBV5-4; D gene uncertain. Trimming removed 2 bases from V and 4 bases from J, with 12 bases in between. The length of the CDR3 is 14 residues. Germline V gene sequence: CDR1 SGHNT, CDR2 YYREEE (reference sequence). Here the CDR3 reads CASSLAASGYGYTF. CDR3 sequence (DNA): TGTGCCAGCAGCTTAGCAGCCTCCGGCTATGGCTACACCTTC.

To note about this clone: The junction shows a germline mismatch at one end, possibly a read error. This CDR3 reads CASSPSLLRPTYGQYF. DNA of the CDR3: TGTGCCAGCTCACCGAGCCTCCTAAGGCCCACCTACGGGCAGTACTTC. The gene calls are TRBV18 and TRBJ2-7; no firm D call. This CDR3 is built from 16 residues. Germline V gene sequence: CDR1 KGHSH, CDR2 LQKENI.

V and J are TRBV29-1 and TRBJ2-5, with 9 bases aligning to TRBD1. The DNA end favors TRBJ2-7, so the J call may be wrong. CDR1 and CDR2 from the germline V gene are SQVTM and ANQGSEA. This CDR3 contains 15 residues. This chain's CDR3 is CSVGEGGQGRYEQYF. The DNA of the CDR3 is TGCAGCGTTGGGGAAGGGGGACAGGGTCGCTACGAGCAGTACTTC.

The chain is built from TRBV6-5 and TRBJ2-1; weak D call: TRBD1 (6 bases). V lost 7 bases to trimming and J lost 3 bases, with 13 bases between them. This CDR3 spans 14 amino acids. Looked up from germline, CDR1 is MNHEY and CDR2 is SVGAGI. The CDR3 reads CASKSQGIYNEQFF. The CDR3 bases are TGTGCCAGCAAAAGTCAGGGGATCTACAATGAGCAGTTCTTC.

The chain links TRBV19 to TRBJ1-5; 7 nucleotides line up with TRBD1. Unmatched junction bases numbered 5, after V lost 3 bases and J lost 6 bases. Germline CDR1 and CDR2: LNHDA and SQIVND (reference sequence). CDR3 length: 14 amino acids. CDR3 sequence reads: CASSIGPGGQPQHF. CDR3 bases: TGTGCCAGTAGTATCGGCCCAGGGGGTCAGCCCCAGCATTTT.

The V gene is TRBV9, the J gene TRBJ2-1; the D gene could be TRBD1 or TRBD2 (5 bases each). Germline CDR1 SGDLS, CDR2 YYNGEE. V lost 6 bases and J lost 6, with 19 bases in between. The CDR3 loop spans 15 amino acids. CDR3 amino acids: CASTAQGRGSNEQFF. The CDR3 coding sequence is TGTGCCAGCACCGCCCAGGGACGCGGAAGCAATGAGCAGTTCTTC.

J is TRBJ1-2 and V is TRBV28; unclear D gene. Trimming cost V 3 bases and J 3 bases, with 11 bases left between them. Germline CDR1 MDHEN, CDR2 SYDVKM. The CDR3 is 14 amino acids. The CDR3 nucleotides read TGTGCCAGCAGTTTGATATTCGGGTACTATGGCTACACCTTC. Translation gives CASSLIFGYYGYTF.

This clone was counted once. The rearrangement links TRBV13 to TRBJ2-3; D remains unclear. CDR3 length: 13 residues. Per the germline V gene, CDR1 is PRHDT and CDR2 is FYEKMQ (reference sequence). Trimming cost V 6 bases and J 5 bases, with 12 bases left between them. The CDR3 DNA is TGTGCCAGCAGGAGGCCGGGTCTAGATACGCAGTATTTT. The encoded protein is CASRRPGLDTQYF.

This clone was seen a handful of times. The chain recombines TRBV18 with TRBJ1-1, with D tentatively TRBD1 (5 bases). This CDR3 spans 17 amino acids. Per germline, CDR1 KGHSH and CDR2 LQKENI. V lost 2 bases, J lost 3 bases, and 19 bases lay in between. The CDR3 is CASSPFIGRERHTEAFF. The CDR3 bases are TGTGCCAGCTCACCATTTATTGGCAGGGAGAGGCACACTGAAGCTTTCTTT.

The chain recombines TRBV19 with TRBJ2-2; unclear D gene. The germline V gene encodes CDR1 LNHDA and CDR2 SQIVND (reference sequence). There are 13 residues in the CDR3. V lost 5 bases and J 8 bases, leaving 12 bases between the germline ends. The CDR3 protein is CASSDPLGGELFF. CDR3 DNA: TGTGCCAGTAGTGACCCCCTAGGGGGGGAGCTGTTTTTT.

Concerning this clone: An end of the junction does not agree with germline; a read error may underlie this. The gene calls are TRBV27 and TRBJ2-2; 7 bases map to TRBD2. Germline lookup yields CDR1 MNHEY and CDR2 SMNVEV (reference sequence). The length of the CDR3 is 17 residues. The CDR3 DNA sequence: TGTGCCAGCGGGTCCCCGGGACTAAATACGAAGACCGGGGAGCTGTTTTTT. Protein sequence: CASGSPGLNTKTGELFF.

Here the CDR3 reads CASSEGQGSGYTF. The CDR3, as DNA: TGCGCCAGCAGTGAGGGACAGGGTTCTGGCTACACCTTC. This chain connects TRBV10-2 to TRBJ1-2, with TRBD1 matching over 8 bases. There are 13 residues in the CDR3. Germline loops: CDR1 WSHSY, CDR2 SAAADI. V shed 2 bases and J 7 bases; nucleotides not matched to a gene: 3.

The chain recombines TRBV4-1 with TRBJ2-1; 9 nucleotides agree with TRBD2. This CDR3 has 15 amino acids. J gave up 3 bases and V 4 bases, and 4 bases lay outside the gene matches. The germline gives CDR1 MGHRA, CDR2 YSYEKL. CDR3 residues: CASSPKREVYNEQFF. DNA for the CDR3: TGCGCCAGCAGCCCCAAGCGGGAGGTCTACAATGAGCAGTTCTTC.

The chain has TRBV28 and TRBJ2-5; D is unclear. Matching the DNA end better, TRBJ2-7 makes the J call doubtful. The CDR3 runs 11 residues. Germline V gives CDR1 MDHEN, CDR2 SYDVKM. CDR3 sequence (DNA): TGTGCCAGCAGTTCCCTCTACGAGCAGTACTTC. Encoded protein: CASSSLYEQYF.